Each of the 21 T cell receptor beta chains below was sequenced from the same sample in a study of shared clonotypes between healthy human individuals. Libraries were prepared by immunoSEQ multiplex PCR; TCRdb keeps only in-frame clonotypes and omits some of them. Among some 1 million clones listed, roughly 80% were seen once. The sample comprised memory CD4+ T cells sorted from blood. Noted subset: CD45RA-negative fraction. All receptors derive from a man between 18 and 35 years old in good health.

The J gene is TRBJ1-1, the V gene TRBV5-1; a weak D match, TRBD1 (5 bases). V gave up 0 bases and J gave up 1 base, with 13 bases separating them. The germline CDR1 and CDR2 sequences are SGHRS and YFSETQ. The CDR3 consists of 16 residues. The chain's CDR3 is CASSLGATGPNTEAFF. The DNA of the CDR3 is TGCGCCAGCAGCTTGGGCGCCACAGGCCCGAACACTGAAGCTTTCTTT.

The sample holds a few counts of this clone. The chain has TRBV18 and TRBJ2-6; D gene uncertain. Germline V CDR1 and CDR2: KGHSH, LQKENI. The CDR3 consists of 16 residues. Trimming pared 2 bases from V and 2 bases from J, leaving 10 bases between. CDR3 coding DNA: TGTGCCAGCTCACCAGGTATTGAGGCTGGGGCCAACGTCCTGACTTTC. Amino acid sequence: CASSPGIEAGANVLTF.

CDR3 DNA sequence: TGTGCCAGCAGCTTAGTTGACAGGGATACGCAGTATTTT. Residues: CASSLVDRDTQYF. The V and J genes are TRBV7-2 and TRBJ2-3; possible D gene TRBD1, 6 bases. There are 13 residues in the CDR3. V lost 1 base, J lost 6 bases, and 8 bases lay in between. Germline CDR1 reads SGHTA; CDR2 reads FQGNSA. The full variable domain, its missing parts supplied by reference TRBV7-2 and TRBJ2-3, is GAGVSQSPSNKVTEKGKDVELRCDPISGHTALYWYRQSLGQGLEFLIYFQGNSAPDKSGLPSDRFSAERTGGSVSTLTIQRTQQEDSAVYLCASSLVDRDTQYFGPGTRLTVL.

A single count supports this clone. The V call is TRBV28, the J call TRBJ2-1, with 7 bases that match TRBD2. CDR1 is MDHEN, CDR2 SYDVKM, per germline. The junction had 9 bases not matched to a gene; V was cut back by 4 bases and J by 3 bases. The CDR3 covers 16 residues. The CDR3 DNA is TGTGCCAGCAGTTCCTCCTCGACTAGCCGCTACAATGAGCAGTTCTTC. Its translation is CASSSSSTSRYNEQFF. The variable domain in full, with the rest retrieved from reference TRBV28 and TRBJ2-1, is DVKVTQSSRYLVKRTGEKVFLECVQDMDHENMFWYRQDPGLGLRLIYFSYDVKMKEKGDIPEGYSVSREKKERFSLILESASTNQTSMYLCASSSSSTSRYNEQFFGPGTRLTVL.

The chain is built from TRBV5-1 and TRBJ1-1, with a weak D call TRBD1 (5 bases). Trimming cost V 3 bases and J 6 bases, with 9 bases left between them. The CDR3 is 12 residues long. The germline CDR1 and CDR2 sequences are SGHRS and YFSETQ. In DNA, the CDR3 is TGCGCCAGCAGCTCGGACAATGCTGAAGCTTTCTTT. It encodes CASSSDNAEAFF.

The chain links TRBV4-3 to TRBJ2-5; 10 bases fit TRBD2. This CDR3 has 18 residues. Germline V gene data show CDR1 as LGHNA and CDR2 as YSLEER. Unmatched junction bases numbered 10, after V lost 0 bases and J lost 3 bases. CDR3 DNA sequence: TGCGCCAGCAGCCAAGAGGTAACTAGCGGGGTCATGGAAGAGACCCAGTACTTC. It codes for CASSQEVTSGVMEETQYF.

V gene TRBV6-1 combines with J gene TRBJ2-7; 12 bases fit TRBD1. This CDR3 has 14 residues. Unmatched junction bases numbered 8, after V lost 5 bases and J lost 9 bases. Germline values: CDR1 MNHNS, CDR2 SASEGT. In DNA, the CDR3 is TGTGCCAGCAGTCCCCCGGGACAGGGGGCCGCGCAGTACTTC. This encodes CASSPPGQGAAQYF.

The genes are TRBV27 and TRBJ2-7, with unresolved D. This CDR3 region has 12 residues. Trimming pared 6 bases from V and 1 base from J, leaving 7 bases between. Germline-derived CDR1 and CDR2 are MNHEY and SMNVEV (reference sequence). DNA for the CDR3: TGTGCCAGCAGGACACCTTCCTACGAGCAGTACTTC. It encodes CASRTPSYEQYF.

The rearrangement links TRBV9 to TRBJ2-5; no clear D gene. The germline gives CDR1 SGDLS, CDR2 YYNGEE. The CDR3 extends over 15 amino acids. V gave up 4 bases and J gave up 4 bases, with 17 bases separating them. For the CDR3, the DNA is TGTGCCAGCAGCACTCCGACAATCTCCGGAGAGACCCAGTACTTC. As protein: CASSTPTISGETQYF.

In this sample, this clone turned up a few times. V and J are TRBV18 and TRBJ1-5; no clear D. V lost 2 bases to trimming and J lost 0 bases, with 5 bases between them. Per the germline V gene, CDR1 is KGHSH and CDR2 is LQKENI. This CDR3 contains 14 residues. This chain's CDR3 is CASSPADSNQPQHF. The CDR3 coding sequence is TGTGCCAGCTCACCAGCAGATAGCAATCAGCCCCAGCATTTT.

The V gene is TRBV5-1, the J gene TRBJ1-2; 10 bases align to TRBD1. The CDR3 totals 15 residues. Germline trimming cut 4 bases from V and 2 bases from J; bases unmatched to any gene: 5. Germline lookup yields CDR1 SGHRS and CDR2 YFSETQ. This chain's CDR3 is CASSAGTGENYGYTF. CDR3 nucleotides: TGCGCCAGCAGCGCCGGGACAGGGGAAAACTATGGCTACACCTTC.

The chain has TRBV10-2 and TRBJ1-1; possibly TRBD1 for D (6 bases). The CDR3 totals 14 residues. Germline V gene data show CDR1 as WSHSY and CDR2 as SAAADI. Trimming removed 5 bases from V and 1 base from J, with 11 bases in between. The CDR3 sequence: CASSQQGPNTEAFF. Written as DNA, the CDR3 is TGCGCCAGCAGTCAACAGGGCCCGAACACTGAAGCTTTCTTT.

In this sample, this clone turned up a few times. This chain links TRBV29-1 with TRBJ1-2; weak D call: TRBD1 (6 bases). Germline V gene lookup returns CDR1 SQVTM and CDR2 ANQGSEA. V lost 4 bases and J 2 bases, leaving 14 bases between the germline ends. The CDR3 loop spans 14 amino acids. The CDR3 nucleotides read TGCAGCGTTGCTGACAAGGGGGGGAACTATGGCTACACCTTC. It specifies CSVADKGGNYGYTF.

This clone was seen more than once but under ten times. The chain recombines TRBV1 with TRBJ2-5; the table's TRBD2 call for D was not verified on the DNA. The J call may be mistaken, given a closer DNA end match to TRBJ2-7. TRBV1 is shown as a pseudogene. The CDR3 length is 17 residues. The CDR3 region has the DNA TGCACCAGCAGCCAAGGTCACCTTAGCGGGAGGTTCTACGAGCAGTACTTC. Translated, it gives CTSSQGHLSGRFYEQYF.

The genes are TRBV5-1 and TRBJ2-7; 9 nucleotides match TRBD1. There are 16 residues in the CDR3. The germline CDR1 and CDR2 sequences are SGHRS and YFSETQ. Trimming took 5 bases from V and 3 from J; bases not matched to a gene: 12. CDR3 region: CASRREPGQGNYEQYF. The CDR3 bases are TGCGCCAGCAGACGGGAACCGGGACAGGGAAACTACGAGCAGTACTTC.

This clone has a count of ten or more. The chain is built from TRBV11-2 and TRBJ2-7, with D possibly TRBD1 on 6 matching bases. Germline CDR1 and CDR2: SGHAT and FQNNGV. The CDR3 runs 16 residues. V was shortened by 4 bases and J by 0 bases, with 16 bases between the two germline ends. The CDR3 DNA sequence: TGTGCCAGCAGCTCCCCAGGGGTTAGTAGCTCCTACGAGCAGTACTTC. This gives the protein CASSSPGVSSSYEQYF.

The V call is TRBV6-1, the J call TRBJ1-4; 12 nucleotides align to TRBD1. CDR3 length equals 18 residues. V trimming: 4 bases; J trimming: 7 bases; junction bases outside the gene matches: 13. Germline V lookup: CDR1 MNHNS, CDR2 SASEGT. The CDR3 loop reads CASSVWPGQGARGEKLFF. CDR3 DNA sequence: TGTGCCAGCAGTGTTTGGCCGGGACAGGGGGCTCGGGGTGAAAAACTGTTTTTT.

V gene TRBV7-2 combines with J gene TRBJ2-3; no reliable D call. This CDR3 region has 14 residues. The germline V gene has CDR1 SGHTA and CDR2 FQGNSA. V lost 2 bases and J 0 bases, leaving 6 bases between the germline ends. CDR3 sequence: CASSLTRSTDTQYF. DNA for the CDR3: TGTGCCAGCAGCTTAACCCGGAGCACAGATACGCAGTATTTT.

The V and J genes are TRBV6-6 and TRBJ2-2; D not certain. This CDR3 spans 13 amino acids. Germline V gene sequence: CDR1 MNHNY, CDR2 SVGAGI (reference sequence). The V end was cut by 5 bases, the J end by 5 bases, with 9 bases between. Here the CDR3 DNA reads TGTGCCAGCAGTACAACAGCAACCGGGGAGCTGTTTTTT. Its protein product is CASSTTATGELFF.

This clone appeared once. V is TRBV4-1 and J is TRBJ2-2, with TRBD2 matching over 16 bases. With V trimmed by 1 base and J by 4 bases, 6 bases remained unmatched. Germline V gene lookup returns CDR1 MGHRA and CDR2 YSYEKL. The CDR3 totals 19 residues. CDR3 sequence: CASSQVGTSGRASTGELFF. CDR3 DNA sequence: TGCGCCAGCAGCCAAGTGGGGACTAGCGGGAGGGCCAGCACCGGGGAGCTGTTTTTT.

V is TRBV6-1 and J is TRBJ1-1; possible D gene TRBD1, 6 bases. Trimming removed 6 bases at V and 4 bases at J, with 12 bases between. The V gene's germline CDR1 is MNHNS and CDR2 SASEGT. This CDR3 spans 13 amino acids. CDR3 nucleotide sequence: TGTGCCAGCAGAATTGGGGGGCTCACTGAAGCTTTCTTT. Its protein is CASRIGGLTEAFF.